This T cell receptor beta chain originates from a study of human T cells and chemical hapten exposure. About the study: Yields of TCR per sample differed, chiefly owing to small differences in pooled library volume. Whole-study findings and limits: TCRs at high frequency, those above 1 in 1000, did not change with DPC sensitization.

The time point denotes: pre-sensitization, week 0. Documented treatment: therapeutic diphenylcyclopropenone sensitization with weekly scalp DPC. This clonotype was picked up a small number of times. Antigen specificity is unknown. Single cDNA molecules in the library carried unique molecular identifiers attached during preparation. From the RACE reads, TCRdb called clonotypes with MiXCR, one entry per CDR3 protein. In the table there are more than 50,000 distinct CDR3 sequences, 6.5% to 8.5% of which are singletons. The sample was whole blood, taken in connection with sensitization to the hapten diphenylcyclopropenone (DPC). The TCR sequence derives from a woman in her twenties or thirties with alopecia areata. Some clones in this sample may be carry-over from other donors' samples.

In nucleotides, the CDR3 is TGTGCCACCAGCAGTGACAGGGACCCGGGGAATGAGCAGTTCTTC. Translation gives CATSSDRDPGNEQFF. J is TRBJ2-1 and V is TRBV15; TRBD1 aligns across 7 bases. Unmatched junction bases numbered 9, after V lost 3 bases and J lost 7 bases. In germline, CDR1 is LNHNV, CDR2 YYDKDF (reference sequence). This CDR3 has 15 residues. The variable domain in full, with the rest retrieved from reference TRBV15 and TRBJ2-1, is DAMVIQNPRYQVTQFGKPVTLSCSQTLNHNVMYWYQQKSSQAPKLLFHYYDKDFNNEADTPDNFQSRRPNTSFCFLDIRSPGLGDTAMYLCATSSDRDPGNEQFFGPGTRLTVL.